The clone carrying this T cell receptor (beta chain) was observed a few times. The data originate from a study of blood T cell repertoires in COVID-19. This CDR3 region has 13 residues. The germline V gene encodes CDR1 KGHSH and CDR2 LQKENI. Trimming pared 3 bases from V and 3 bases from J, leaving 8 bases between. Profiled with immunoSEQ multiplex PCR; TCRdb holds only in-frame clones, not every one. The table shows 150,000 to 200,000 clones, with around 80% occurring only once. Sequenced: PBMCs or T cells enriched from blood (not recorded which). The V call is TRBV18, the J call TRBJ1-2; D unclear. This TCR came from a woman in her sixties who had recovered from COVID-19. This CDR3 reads CASSPGVDYGYTF. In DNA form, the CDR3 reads TGTGCCAGCTCACCCGGGGTGGACTATGGCTACACCTTC. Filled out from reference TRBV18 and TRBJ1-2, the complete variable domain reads NAGVMQNPRHLVRRRGQEARLRCSPMKGHSHVYWYRQLPEEGLKFMVYLQKENIIDESGMPKERFSAEFPKEGPSILRIQQVVRGDSAAYFCASSPGVDYGYTFGSGTRLTVV.